The T cell receptor beta chain under discussion was sequenced for a study of blood T cell repertoires in COVID-19. Turning to the study itself: Acute and convalescent COVID-19 specimens originated in the United States, Italy and Spain.

Data came from immunoSEQ multiplex PCR; TCRdb stores just in-frame clones and leaves some out. The sample gives about 210,000 clones, roughly 84% of which show up once; 2% to 2.5% is in the top ten. The count of this clone is one. The receptor's source is a man aged 35 to 55 who had recovered from COVID-19. The specimen sequenced was peripheral blood.

The CDR3 DNA sequence: TGTGCCAGCGGCCACGAGCAGTACTTC. As protein: CASGHEQYF. This chain connects TRBV7-9 to TRBJ2-7, with no clear D. The CDR3 totals 9 residues. Trimming shortened V by 8 bases and J by 5 bases, and 4 bases separated the two germline ends. Looked up from germline, CDR1 is SEHNR and CDR2 is FQNEAQ (reference sequence).